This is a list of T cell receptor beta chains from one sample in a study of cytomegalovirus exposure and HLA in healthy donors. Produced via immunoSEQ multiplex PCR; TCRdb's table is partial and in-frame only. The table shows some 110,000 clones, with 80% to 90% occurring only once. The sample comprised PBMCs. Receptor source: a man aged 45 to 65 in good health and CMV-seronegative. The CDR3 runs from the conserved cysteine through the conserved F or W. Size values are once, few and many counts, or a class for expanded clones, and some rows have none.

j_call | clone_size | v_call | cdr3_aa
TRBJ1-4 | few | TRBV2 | CASRGQGEKLFF
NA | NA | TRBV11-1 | CASSLSQGLTYEQYF
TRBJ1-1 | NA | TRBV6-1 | CATSEWSTEAFF
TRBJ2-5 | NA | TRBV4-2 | CASSQEFEPRATQYF
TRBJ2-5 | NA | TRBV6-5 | CASRFQGQVTQYF
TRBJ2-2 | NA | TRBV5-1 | CASSLGQVPTGELFF
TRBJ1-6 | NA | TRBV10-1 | CASSESSGINSPLHF
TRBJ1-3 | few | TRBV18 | CASSPQGVSGNTIYF
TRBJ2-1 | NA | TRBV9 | CASSVDTPGEQFF
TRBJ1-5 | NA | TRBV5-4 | CASSLGGQQGQPQHF
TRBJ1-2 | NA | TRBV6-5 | CASSYAGQYGYTF
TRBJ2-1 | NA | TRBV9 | CASSPGEGQGLNEQFF
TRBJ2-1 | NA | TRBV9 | CASSVGEGYEQFF
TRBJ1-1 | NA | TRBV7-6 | CASSPSTITEAFF
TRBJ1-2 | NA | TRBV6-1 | CASSVGTSDRYGYTF